Shown below are 23 T cell receptor beta chains from a single sample sequenced in a study of blood T cell repertoires in COVID-19 (dated by TCRdb to the early 2020s). Preparation of the library involved the immunoSEQ multiplex PCR assay. As stored in TCRdb, this immuneACCESS dataset retains in-frame rearrangements with V and J assigned. A fraction of the clones does not appear; measured against another copy, unresolved V genes explain less than half of the discrepancy, and the remainder lacks a known reason. The sample has approximately 130,000 clones on record, around 85% of them singletons. The ten biggest clones cover roughly 4.5% of the sample. Sequenced sample: peripheral blood. These receptors all come from a human donor in a cohort sampled during active COVID-19.

The gene calls are TRBV27 and TRBJ2-1, with a tentative D call TRBD2 (5 bases). V was cut by 7 bases and J by 2 bases, with 15 bases left in between. This CDR3 comprises 15 residues. From germline, CDR1 is MNHEY and CDR2 SMNVEV (reference sequence). In nucleotides, the CDR3 is TGTGCCAGCACCATACGGGGATCTACCTACAATGAGCAGTTCTTC. Translating gives CASTIRGSTYNEQFF.

This clone was observed a single time. CDR3 region: CASSWFAGEDEKLFF. The CDR3 DNA follows: TGTGCCAGCAGCTGGTTTGCAGGGGAAGATGAAAAACTGTTTTTT. The V and J genes are TRBV7-9 and TRBJ1-4, with a tentative D call TRBD1 (6 bases). Germline V CDR1 and CDR2: SEHNR, FQNEAQ (reference sequence). The CDR3 is 15 amino acids. With 4 bases removed from V and 6 bases from J, the gap between germline ends came to 15 bases.

This chain links TRBV6-4 with TRBJ1-2; 11 nucleotides match TRBD1. Germline V gene data show CDR1 as MRHNA and CDR2 as SNTAGT. This CDR3 spans 16 amino acids. V shed 8 bases and J 3 bases; nucleotides not matched to a gene: 11. CDR3 amino acids: CASPSAGTGGDYGYTF. The CDR3 nucleotides read TGTGCCAGCCCTTCGGCCGGGACAGGGGGGGACTATGGCTACACCTTC.

To note about this clone: At one of its ends the junction is not consistent with the germline gene, which may arise from a read error. The rearrangement links TRBV7-2 to TRBJ2-1, with 11 positions matching TRBD2. This CDR3 spans 16 amino acids. Germline V gene lookup returns CDR1 SGHTA and CDR2 FQGNSA. As DNA, the CDR3 is TGTGCCAGCAGCATAGCGGGAGGGTCCTCCTACAATGAGCAGTTCTTC. The encoded protein is CASSIAGGSSYNEQFF.

The chain recombines TRBV5-1 with TRBJ1-6; 11 bases fit TRBD1. CDR1 is SGHRS, CDR2 YFSETQ, per germline. J gave up 0 bases and V 1 base, and 6 bases lay outside the gene matches. This CDR3 is built from 19 residues. CDR3 protein: CASSLWTGGSSSYNSPLHF. The CDR3 bases are TGCGCCAGCAGCTTGTGGACAGGGGGCTCCAGCTCCTATAATTCACCCCTCCACTTT.

The V call is TRBV19, the J call TRBJ2-2; tentative D call: TRBD2 (5 bases). V lost 5 bases to trimming and J lost 0 bases, with 13 bases between them. The CDR3 spans 16 residues. Germline V gene sequence: CDR1 LNHDA, CDR2 SQIVND (reference sequence). The CDR3 nucleotides read TGTGCCAGTAGTGCACCGGGGAGACCGAACACCGGGGAGCTGTTTTTT. The encoded protein is CASSAPGRPNTGELFF.

V usage is TRBV2 and J usage is TRBJ1-2, with 10 bases matching TRBD1. Germline CDR1 SNHLY, CDR2 FYNNEI. This CDR3 comprises 14 residues. Trimming cost V 8 bases and J 4 bases; bases outside gene matches: 7. The CDR3 here is CASGRDRGGYGYTF. CDR3 nucleotide sequence: TGTGCCAGCGGCCGGGACAGGGGCGGCTATGGCTACACCTTC.

This clone is a singleton in its sample. The genes are TRBV10-3 and TRBJ1-2; D gene ambiguous. This CDR3 region has 12 residues. Germline CDR1 is ENHRY and CDR2 is SYGVKD. With 5 bases removed from V and 5 bases from J, the gap between germline ends came to 9 bases. The CDR3 protein is CAISPPGYGYTF. The CDR3 DNA follows: TGTGCCATCAGTCCCCCGGGGTATGGCTACACCTTC.

This chain links TRBV6-5 with TRBJ2-7; 10 positions match TRBD2. CDR3 length equals 15 residues. Trimming took 0 bases from V and 3 from J; bases not matched to a gene: 2. Germline assignment: CDR1 MNHEY and CDR2 SVGAGI. The CDR3 nucleotides read TGTGCCAGCAGTTACTCGGCTAGCGGGAGCTACGAGCAGTACGTC. It codes for CASSYSASGSYEQYV.

The chain joins TRBV6-4 to TRBJ1-4, with D perhaps matching TRBD1 (5 bases). The CDR3 length is 15 residues. V gave up 4 bases and J gave up 4 bases, with 13 bases separating them. The V gene's germline CDR1 is MRHNA and CDR2 SNTAGT. DNA of the CDR3: TGTGCCAGCAGTGTCGGGTCCGGGGGTAATGAAAAACTGTTTTTT. Its translation: CASSVGSGGNEKLFF.

This clone was detected only a few times. The V and J genes are TRBV6-5 and TRBJ1-2, with 8 nucleotides matching TRBD1. The V gene's germline CDR1 is MNHEY and CDR2 SVGAGI. This CDR3 spans 15 amino acids. With 5 bases clipped from V and 0 bases from J, the junction kept 5 bases outside the gene matches. CDR3 nucleotides: TGTGCCAGCAGTAAACAGGGGGATTCTAACTATGGCTACACCTTC. As protein: CASSKQGDSNYGYTF.

The V gene is TRBV7-9, the J gene TRBJ1-3; D remains ambiguous. This CDR3 is built from 15 residues. The germline V gene encodes CDR1 SEHNR and CDR2 FQNEAQ (reference sequence). The V end lost 5 bases, the J end lost 1 base, and 12 bases lay between the germline ends. CDR3 nucleotides: TGTGCCAGCAGCGTGGACGGGAGATCTGGAAACACCATATATTTT. As protein: CASSVDGRSGNTIYF.

This chain uses TRBV4-1 with TRBJ1-4; D unresolved. V lost 0 bases and J 4 bases, leaving 12 bases between the germline ends. Looked up from germline, CDR1 is MGHRA and CDR2 is YSYEKL. This CDR3 has 16 amino acids. This CDR3 reads CASSQDSGILNEKLFF. The DNA of the CDR3 is TGCGCCAGCAGCCAAGACTCAGGCATCCTTAATGAAAAACTGTTTTTT.

The chain uses TRBV7-6 and TRBJ2-4; D not resolved. The CDR3 totals 11 residues. Trimming took 6 bases from V and 12 from J, leaving 12 bases between them. Germline V CDR1 and CDR2: SGHVS, FNYEAQ. Written as DNA, the CDR3 is TGTGCCAGCAGTCACCGGGTAAATCAGTACTTC. It specifies CASSHRVNQYF.

As to this clone: At one end, the junction sequence differs from germline, possibly due to a read error. The chain has TRBV12-3 or TRBV12-4 and TRBJ1-1; D remains ambiguous. This CDR3 region has 12 residues. The CDR3 region has the DNA TGTGCCAGCAGTTTAGGCCCGATCGCCCGGGTCTTT. It specifies CASSLGPIARVF.

The chain carries TRBV3-1 (or the pseudogene TRBV3-2) and TRBJ1-1, with D possibly TRBD1 on 5 matching bases. Trimming left V 1 base short and J 6 bases short, with 9 bases between. Germline lookup yields CDR1 LGHDT and CDR2 YNNKEL (reference sequence). CDR3 size: 13 residues. The CDR3 DNA reads as TGTGCCAGCAGCCAAGTTGCAGGGCCTGAAGCTTTCTTT. It specifies CASSQVAGPEAFF.

V is TRBV30 and J is TRBJ1-1; D is unclear. This CDR3 is built from 11 residues. CDR1 is GTSNPN, CDR2 SVGIG, per germline (reference sequence). The V end was cut by 1 base, the J end by 9 bases, with 9 bases between. The CDR3 here is CAWSDPGKAFF. CDR3 in DNA: TGTGCCTGGAGTGACCCAGGCAAAGCTTTCTTT.

The CDR3 bases are TGTGCCAGCAGTGCGCTTTACGATCTAAGAGAGACCCAGTACTTC. It specifies CASSALYDLRETQYF. The rearrangement links TRBV2 to TRBJ2-5, with D unclear. This CDR3 region has 15 residues. V was pared by 4 bases and J by 4 bases, with 16 bases between. Germline V gene data show CDR1 as SNHLY and CDR2 as FYNNEI.

The V call is TRBV12-5, the J call TRBJ2-5; the D is unclear. CDR3 length: 12 amino acids. Germline loops: CDR1 LGHNT, CDR2 FRNRAP. V lost 6 bases and J lost 0, with 5 bases in between. The CDR3 loop reads CASGRDQETQYF. In DNA form, the CDR3 reads TGTGCTAGTGGCCGGGACCAAGAGACCCAGTACTTC.

The V gene is TRBV5-1, the J gene TRBJ2-5; D is unclear. The CDR3 length is 15 residues. V lost 0 bases and J lost 1, with 10 bases in between. Looked up from germline, CDR1 is SGHRS and CDR2 is YFSETQ. The CDR3 protein is CASSLGASSQETQYF. CDR3 DNA: TGCGCCAGCAGCTTGGGAGCAAGTAGCCAAGAGACCCAGTACTTC.

V and J are TRBV9 and TRBJ2-1, with 14 bases fitting TRBD2. J lost 0 bases, V lost 0 bases, and 5 bases had no gene match. CDR3 size: 19 residues. CDR1 and CDR2 from the germline V gene are SGDLS and YYNGEE. The CDR3 sequence is CASSVGGGLAGASYNEQFF. The CDR3 nucleotides are TGTGCCAGCAGCGTAGGTGGGGGACTAGCGGGGGCCTCCTACAATGAGCAGTTCTTC.

The CDR3 spells CASRADRGGGEKLFF. The CDR3 coding sequence is TGTGCCAGCAGGGCCGACAGGGGAGGAGGAGAAAAACTGTTTTTT. The chain couples TRBV2 to TRBJ1-4; 8 bases are a match to TRBD1. Germline V gene lookup returns CDR1 SNHLY and CDR2 FYNNEI. The CDR3 totals 15 residues. Trimming removed 6 bases from V and 8 bases from J; junction bases left unmatched: 11.

The table lists this clone with a count of one. The chain is built from TRBV6-5 and TRBJ2-7, with D perhaps matching TRBD2 (6 bases). With 0 bases removed from V and 6 bases from J, the gap between germline ends came to 15 bases. The CDR3 runs 15 residues. In germline, CDR1 is MNHEY, CDR2 SVGAGI. The CDR3 nucleotides are TGTGCCAGCAGTTACTCGTATAGCGGTCTACGCGAGCAGTACTTC. It yields the protein CASSYSYSGLREQYF.